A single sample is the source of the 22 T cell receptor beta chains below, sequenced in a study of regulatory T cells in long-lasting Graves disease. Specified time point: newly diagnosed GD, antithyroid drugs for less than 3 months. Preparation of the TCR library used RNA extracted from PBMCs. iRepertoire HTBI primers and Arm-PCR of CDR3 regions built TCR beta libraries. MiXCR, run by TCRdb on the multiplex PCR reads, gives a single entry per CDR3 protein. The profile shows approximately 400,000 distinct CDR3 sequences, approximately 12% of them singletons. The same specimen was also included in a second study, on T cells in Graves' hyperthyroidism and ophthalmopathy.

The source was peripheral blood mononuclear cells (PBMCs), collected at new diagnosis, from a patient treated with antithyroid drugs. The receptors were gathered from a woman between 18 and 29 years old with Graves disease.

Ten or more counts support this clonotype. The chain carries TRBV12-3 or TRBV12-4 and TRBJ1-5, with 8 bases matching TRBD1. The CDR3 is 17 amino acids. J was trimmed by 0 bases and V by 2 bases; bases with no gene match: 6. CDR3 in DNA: TGTGCCAGCAGTTTACGGACAGGGATATATAGCAATCAGCCCCAGCATTTT. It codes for CASSLRTGIYSNQPQHF.

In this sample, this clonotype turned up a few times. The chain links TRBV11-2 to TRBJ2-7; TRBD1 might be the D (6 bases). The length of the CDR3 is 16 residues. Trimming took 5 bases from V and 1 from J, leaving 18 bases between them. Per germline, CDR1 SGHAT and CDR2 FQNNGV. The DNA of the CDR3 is TGTGCCAGCAGCCCTGGACAGTCCCGATTATCCTACGAGCAGTACTTC. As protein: CASSPGQSRLSYEQYF.

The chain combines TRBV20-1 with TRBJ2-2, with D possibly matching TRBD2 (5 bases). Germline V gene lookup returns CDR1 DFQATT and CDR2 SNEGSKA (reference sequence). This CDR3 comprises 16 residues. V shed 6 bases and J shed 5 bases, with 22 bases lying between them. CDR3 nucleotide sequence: TGCAGTGCCTCCCGAGGTGAGGGAGAGTGGACCGGGGAGCTGTTTTTT. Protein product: CSASRGEGEWTGELFF.

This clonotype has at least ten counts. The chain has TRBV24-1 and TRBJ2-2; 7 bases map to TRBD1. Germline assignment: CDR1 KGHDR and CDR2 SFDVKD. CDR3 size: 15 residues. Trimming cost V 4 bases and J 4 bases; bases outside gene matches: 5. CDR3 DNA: TGTGCCACCAGTGACCCGACAGGGCCCACCGGGGAGCTGTTTTTT. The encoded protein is CATSDPTGPTGELFF.

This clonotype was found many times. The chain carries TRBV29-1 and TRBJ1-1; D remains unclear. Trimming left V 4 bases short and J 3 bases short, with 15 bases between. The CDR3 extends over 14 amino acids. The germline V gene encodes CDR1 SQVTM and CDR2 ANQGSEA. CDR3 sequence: CSVGVSWAYTEAFF. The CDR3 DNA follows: TGCAGCGTTGGAGTAAGTTGGGCCTACACTGAAGCTTTCTTT.

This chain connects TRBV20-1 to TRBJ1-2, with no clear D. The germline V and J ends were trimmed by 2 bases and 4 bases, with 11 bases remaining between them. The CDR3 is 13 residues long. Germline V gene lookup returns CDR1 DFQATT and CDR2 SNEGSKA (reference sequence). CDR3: CSARRPGSYGYTF. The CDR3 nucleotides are TGCAGTGCTAGACGACCCGGCTCCTATGGCTACACCTTC.

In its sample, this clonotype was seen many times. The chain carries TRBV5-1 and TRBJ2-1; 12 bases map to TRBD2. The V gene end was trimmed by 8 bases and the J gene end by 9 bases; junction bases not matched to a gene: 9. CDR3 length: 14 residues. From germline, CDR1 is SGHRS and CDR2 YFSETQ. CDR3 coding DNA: TGCGCCAGGGGCCTAGCGGGAGGGCCCATTGAGCAGTTCTTC. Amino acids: CARGLAGGPIEQFF.

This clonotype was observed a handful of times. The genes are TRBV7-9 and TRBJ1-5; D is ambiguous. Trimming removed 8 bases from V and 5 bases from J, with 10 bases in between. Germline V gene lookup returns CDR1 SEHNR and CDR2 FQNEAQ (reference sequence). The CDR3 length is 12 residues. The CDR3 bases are TGTGCCAGCGCCGTTCAAGATCAGCCCCAGCATTTT. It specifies CASAVQDQPQHF.

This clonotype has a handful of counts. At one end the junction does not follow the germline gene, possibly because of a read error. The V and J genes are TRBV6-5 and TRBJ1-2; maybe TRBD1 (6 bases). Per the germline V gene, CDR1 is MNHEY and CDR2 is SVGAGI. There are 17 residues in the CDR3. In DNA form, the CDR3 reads TGTGCCAACAGTTACTCCCACCGGCAGGGGTGGATGTATGGCTACACCTTC. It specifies CANSYSHRQGWMYGYTF.

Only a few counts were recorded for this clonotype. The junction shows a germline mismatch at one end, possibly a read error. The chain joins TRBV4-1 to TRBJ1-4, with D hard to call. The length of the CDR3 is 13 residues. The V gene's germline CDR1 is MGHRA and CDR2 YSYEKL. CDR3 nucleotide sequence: TGTGCCAGCAGCCAAAATCCGGGAGAAAAACTGTTTTTT. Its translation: CASSQNPGEKLFF.

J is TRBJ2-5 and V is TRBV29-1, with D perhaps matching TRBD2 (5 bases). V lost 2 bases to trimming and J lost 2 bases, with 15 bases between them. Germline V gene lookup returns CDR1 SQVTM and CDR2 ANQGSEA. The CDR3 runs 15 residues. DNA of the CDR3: TGCAGCGTTGAACCCCTAGGGAGATTACAAGAGACCCAGTACTTC. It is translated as CSVEPLGRLQETQYF.

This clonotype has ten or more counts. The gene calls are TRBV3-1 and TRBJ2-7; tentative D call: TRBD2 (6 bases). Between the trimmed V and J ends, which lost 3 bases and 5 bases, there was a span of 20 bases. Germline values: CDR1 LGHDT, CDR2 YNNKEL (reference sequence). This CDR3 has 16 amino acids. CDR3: CASSQTRPKAGHEQYV. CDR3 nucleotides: TGTGCCAGCAGCCAGACTAGACCGAAAGCGGGCCACGAGCAGTACGTC.

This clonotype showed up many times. In DNA form, the CDR3 reads TGTGCCAGCACCCGAGACAGGACTGTGACCTTC. Translating it yields CASTRDRTVTF. The chain links TRBV6-1 to TRBJ1-2; D is possibly TRBD1 (6 bases). Germline CDR1 is MNHNS and CDR2 is SASEGT. The CDR3 extends over 11 amino acids. The V and J ends lost 7 bases and 14 bases respectively, with 17 bases between them.

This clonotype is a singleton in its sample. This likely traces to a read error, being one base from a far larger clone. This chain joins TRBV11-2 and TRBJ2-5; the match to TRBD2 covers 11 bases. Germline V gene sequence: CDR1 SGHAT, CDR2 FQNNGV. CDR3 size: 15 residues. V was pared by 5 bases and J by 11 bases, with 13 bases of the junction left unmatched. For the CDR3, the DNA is TGTGCCAGCAGCCAACGGGGACTAGCGGTCAATGAGCAGTACTTC. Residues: CASSQRGLAVNEQYF.

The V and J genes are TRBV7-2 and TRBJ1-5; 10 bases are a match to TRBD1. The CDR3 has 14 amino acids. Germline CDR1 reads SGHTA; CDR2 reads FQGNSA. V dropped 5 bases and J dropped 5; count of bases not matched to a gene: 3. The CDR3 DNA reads TGTGCCAGCAGCGAGGACAGGGGGGATCAGCCCCAGCATTTT. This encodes CASSEDRGDQPQHF.

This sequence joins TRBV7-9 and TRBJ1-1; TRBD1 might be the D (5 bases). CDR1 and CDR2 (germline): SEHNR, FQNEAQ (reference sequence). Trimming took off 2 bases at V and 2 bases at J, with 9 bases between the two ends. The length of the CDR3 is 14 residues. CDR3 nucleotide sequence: TGTGCCAGCAGCTTAAGGGACGCTAACACTGAAGCTTTCTTT. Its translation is CASSLRDANTEAFF. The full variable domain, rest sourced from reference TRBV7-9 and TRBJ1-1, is DTGVSQNPRHKITKRGQNVTFRCDPISEHNRLYWYRQTLGQGPEFLTYFQNEAQLEKSRLLSDRFSAERPKGSFSTLEIQRTEQGDSAMYLCASSLRDANTEAFFGQGTRLTVV.

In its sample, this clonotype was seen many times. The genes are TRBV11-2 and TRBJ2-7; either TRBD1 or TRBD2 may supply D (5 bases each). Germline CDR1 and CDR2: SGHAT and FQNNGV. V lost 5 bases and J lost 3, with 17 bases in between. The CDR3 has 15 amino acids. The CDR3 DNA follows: TGTGCCAGCAGCCCCCGGTGGGGGAGATACTACGAGCAGTACTTC. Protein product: CASSPRWGRYYEQYF.

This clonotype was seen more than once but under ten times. CDR3 in DNA: TGTGCCAGCAGCTTCGGGACTAGCGGGCCCTACAATGAGCAGTTCTTC. Its translation: CASSFGTSGPYNEQFF. This chain joins TRBV5-6 and TRBJ2-1, with 12 bases fitting TRBD2. The CDR3 has 16 amino acids. Per the germline V gene, CDR1 is SGHDT and CDR2 is YYEEEE. Losses at the gene ends were 2 bases for V and 2 bases for J; bases not matched to a gene: 2.

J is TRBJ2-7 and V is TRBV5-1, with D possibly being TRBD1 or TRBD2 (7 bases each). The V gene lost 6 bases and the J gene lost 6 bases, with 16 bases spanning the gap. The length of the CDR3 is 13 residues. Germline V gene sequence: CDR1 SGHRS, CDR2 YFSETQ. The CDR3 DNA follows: TGCGCCAGCAAGCTAGACAGGGAGGGCGAGCAGTACGTC. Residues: CASKLDREGEQYV.

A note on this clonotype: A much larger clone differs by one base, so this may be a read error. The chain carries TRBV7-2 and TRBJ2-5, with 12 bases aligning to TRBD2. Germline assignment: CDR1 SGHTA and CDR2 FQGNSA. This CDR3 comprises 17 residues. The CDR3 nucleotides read TGTGCCAGCAGCCTTTTAAGGACTAGCGGGGACCAAGATACCCAGTACTTC. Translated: CASSLLRTSGDQDTQYF.

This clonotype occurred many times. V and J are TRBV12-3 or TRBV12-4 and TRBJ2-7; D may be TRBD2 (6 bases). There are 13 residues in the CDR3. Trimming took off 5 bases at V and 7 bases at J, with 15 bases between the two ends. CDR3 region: CASSPRTTAEQYF. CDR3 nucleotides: TGTGCCAGCAGTCCCCGGACTACTGCAGAGCAGTACTTC.

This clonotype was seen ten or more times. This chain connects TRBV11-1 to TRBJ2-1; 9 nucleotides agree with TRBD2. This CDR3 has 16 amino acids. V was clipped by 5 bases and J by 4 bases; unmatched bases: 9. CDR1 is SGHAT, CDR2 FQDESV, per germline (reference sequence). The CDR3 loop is CASSHSLAGAYNEQFF. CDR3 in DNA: TGTGCCAGCAGCCACTCTTTAGCGGGAGCATACAATGAGCAGTTCTTC.